This TCR beta chain came from a study of cytomegalovirus exposure and HLA in healthy donors (dated by TCRdb to 2016 to 2017). Context from the whole study: According to an earlier analysis of several hundred of the donors, roughly 180 million T cells yielded 90 million to 130 million unique TCR beta sequences and 276 Gb of sequence data. In a later analysis, previously published TCR beta repertoires from 550 to 750 donors were re-analyzed and high-resolution HLA genotyping was added so that TCR occurrence patterns could be studied. HLA typing covered class I and class II loci at four-digit resolution. Every discovery cohort repertoire had been produced on one sequencing platform. The study combined high-throughput TCR immunosequencing, statistical association of individual TCRs with disease status, and machine learning to predict cytomegalovirus infection status. Of the 300 to 450 genotyped donors, 65% to 90% were placed in the genetic ancestry cluster associated with self-reported Caucasian donors. In a later genetic analysis, genome-wide SNP genotypes for about 65% of the roughly 700 donors were used, and that subset was treated as a discovery cohort. In addition to the first cohort of 500 to 850 subjects, a separate validation cohort of some 120 different subjects was used. Among several hundred genotyped donors of the cohort, an average of approximately 240,000 unique TCR beta nucleotide sequences was sequenced per donor, of which about 18% were non-productive. Rather than drawing on any new phenotypic data, the later analysis identified candidate immune exposures from TCR beta sequences and the way those sequences occurred across donors. An early release covering approximately 600 HLA-typed donors comprised about 300 gigabases of sequencing data and approximately 85 million unique TCR sequences. The study was designed to test whether signatures of past pathogen exposure could be identified by cataloging public T cell receptors. Donor age, sex, ethnicity and CMV serostatus were collected together with the repertoire data. Four or five DR-DQ haplotypes were handled as single units for association and clustering because linkage in the cohort was strong. The study used immunosequencing to profile the T cell repertoires of several hundred subjects and linked those repertoires to cytomegalovirus serostatus. The number of donors typed differed by locus, with about 629-640 for A, B, C, DRB1 and DQB1, roughly 520 for DQA1, approximately 580 for DPA1, and under 490 for DPB1. In an earlier analysis of a few hundred of the donors, high-throughput TCR beta sequencing was used to judge whether each TCR beta V gene segment behaved as functional or pseudogenic.

The CDR3 spans 13 residues, from the cysteine through the phenylalanine. Only CDR3 DNA is held: 39 bases, read in frame from base 1. The V end loses 7 bases and the J end loses 1 base, and a stretch of 10 bases separates them. CDR1 and CDR2, per the germline V gene, are SGHVS and FNYEAQ. The cohort consisted of 600 or so healthy bone marrow donors. At the time of sampling, all cohort members were nominally healthy, though unrecorded immune exposures were likely present. Of the 666 cohort members, some 270 had positive CMV serostatus and about 360 had negative CMV serostatus, and CMV serostatus was not recorded for the donor. Each donor provided a peripheral blood sample, and peripheral blood mononuclear cells were used for TCR beta sequencing. The Qiagen DNeasy Blood Extraction Kit was used to extract genomic DNA from the blood cell samples. What the study reported, not specific to this receptor: The study gave a list of around 170 TCR beta chains associated with cytomegalovirus. For the cohort, immune exposure information was limited to CMV serostatus. Most TCR sequences were seen in very few donors, while some public TCRs were found in many individuals. According to the authors, the approach could potentially be generalized to other disease states and immunological phenotypes. Linkage disequilibrium might explain the correlated functional status among segregating V segments, but an unknown experimental factor could not be excluded. In a later analysis, HLA-associated TCR beta chains were found to be more clonally expanded and to have lower generation probabilities than equally common non-associated chains. Strong co-occurrence of HLA alleles, especially DR and DQ, made assigning TCR associations to individual alleles difficult. Roughly uniform sequencing depth across donors was assumed in presence/absence analyses, although this assumption may not hold. A later analysis found that TCR association rates varied across HLA loci, with DRB1 alleles showing the most associated TCRs and HLA-C alleles the fewest. According to a later analysis, most CMV-associated TCR beta chains appeared to be HLA-restricted, and the HLA associations seemed to be driven largely by CMV exposure. Because some donors lacked HLA typing at each locus, the association tests relied only on the typed subset. In both the original and validation cohorts, the classifier was reported to diagnose cytomegalovirus status with high specificity and sensitivity. An earlier analysis of 587 of the donors showed that most TCR beta V segments appeared in productive rearrangements either about 87% or about 30% of the time, which broadly matched IMGT annotations. A later analysis associated 15,000 or so TCR beta sequences with specific HLA alleles at a false discovery rate of 0.05. Some 15 rarely observed V segments, including chromosome 9 orphons, were excluded from the earlier analysis of several hundred of the donors because counts were too low. A few of the identified cytomegalovirus-associated TCR beta chains were confirmed in vitro to be specific for cytomegalovirus antigens. The sequencing pipeline was judged likely to have produced a cluster of highly shared sequence variants as a technical artifact. According to a later genetic analysis, donors in an Asian-associated ancestry cluster had fewer N-insertions in productive TCRs than the approximately 630-donor mean. According to a later analysis, parvovirus B19, influenza, CMV and Epstein-Barr virus appeared linked to several top co-occurrence clusters. A further reported finding was that TCR beta sequences accurately predicted the HLA-A and HLA-B alleles for most subjects in the first cohort. Because the 87-base-pair reads could not distinguish some IMGT-functional V segments, including TRBV6-2 and TRBV6-3, those segments were excluded. V-gene and J-gene trimming of TCR beta chains was associated with a missense DCLRE1C variant in a later genetic analysis, and the association was replicated in an independent cohort. This cohort had only TCR beta chains sequenced, and the lack of alpha or paired-chain data limited which features could be detected.

This clone has only a few counts. Its antigen is currently not known. Base qualities are not at hand, and no much larger clone is one base apart. The library came from the immunoSEQ multiplex PCR assay. A mixture of 60 forward primers for TCR Vbeta segments and 13 reverse primers for TCR Jbeta segments was used in the multiplex PCR. The CDR3 region of rearranged TCR beta genes was amplified from genomic DNA by a multiplex PCR assay. Amplified TCR beta libraries were sequenced as 87-base-pair reads on the Illumina HiSeq System. The authors' analysis ran thus. In a later analysis, tens of millions of unique TCR beta chains were counted across the roughly 610 repertoires, and about 10 million of these chains were shared by at least two donors. Raw reads were error-corrected and collapsed into unique sequences by a nearest-neighbor algorithm in which closely related sequences were merged to remove PCR and sequencing errors. V, D and J gene segments were assigned by aligning CDR3 sequences to IMGT reference sequences. For a sequence to be retained, at least a six-nucleotide match to both a V gene segment and a J gene segment was required. A rearrangement was called productive if the CDR3 had no stop codons and remained in frame with V and J, and every other rearrangement was called non-productive. Following IMGT convention, CDR3 was defined as the stretch from the second conserved V-encoded cysteine up to the conserved J-encoded phenylalanine. In an earlier analysis of some 550 of the donors, sequences lacking an unambiguous match to a single V gene segment were excluded. In an earlier analysis of several hundred of the donors, V segments were called functional above 56.7% productive rearrangements and were called segregating when the between-donor standard deviation exceeded 5%. A statistical classification framework was built to diagnose cytomegalovirus status from the catalog of TCR beta chain sequences. A later analysis assigned V and J genes by comparing TCR nucleotide sequences with IMGT/GENE-DB human TR gene sequences. Using the TCRdist pipeline, a later analysis assigned CDR3 sequences along with most-parsimonious VDJ recombination scenarios. A later analysis defined each TCR beta chain by its CDR3 amino acid sequence plus V-gene family, and excluded reads lacking a unique V-gene family. In a later analysis, fewer than 650 highly shared, low-generation-probability nucleotide sequences were removed to address suspected cross-contamination and a sequencing artifact. In a later analysis, a clonal expansion index was calculated for each public chain from normalized within-repertoire ranks of inferred template counts. In a later analysis, generation probabilities were computed with a VDJ recombination model fitted to out-of-frame rearrangements, and the resulting probabilities were checked against IGoR. A later analysis scored TCR-TCR, TCR-HLA and TCR-CMV co-occurrence with hypergeometric tests, applying a repertoire-size bias correction to TCR pairs. False discovery rates were estimated in a later analysis by permuting HLA or CMV assignments 20 times. In a later analysis, co-occurring TCRs were grouped using DBSCAN, with TCRdist sequence similarity added in when clustering inside HLA-allele-positive subsets. Co-occurrence clustering excluded repertoires with fewer than 30,000 or more than 120,000 public chains, plus five with anomalous nucleotide sharing. Not all clones reach the TCRdb copy of this immuneACCESS table, which keeps in-frame sequences only. Checked studies attribute under half of the gap to unresolved V genes and leave the rest unexplained. V, J and clone size reflect that table, while D and trimming were determined from the DNA. In all, the sample holds under 150,000 clones, and approximately 78% of those were seen once. About 3.1% of the sample belongs to the ten largest clones.

The rearranged segments are TRBV7-6 and TRBJ1-1; perhaps TRBD1 is the D gene, with 6 bases matching. This sequence was found in a human donor in good health. The sample was PBMCs. The CDR3 protein: CASTLGQNTEAFF. The sequenced DNA is TGTGCCAGCACCCTGGGACAGAACACTGAAGCTTTCTTT.